This TCR beta chain is from a study of T cells in Graves' hyperthyroidism and ophthalmopathy (dated by TCRdb to between 2018 and 2020). General notes on the study: Peripheral blood samples were taken at the time of initial diagnosis, prior to any treatment. TCR V-J signatures able to tell the groups apart were searched for in a discovery cohort of 95 or so patients, of whom 43 had Graves' ophthalmopathy and 55 to 60 had stable Graves' hyperthyroidism. Prospective prediction of ophthalmopathy was tested in an independent validation cohort consisting of roughly 20 hyperthyroidism patients and 17 patients who later progressed to ophthalmopathy. The roughly 100 discovery patients were randomly divided into training and test sets at a 7:3 ratio. The study also compared thyroid tissue and blood T-cell repertoires from a handful of Graves' hyperthyroidism patients. After sampling, hyperthyroidism patients received methimazole starting at 30 mg daily, and ophthalmopathy patients received high-dose intravenous methylprednisolone. According to the paper, TCR Vbeta CDR3 sequencing was carried out on 135 peripheral blood samples, which came from more than 40 ophthalmopathy, 70 to 80 hyperthyroidism and approximately 17 progressor patients.

Points the paper makes about the study in general: In validation, progression to ophthalmopathy was predicted by the model with nearly 71% sensitivity and 72% to 85% specificity, a median of around 5.9 months before onset. No statistical method was used to fix the sample size in advance, and group allocation was not hidden from the investigators. Blood samples also contained most of the expanded thyroid clonotypes (frequency above 0.001), which suggests that blood repertoires may reflect thyroid immune responses. In cross-validation, a model built on a 13 V-J signature told ophthalmopathy apart from stable hyperthyroidism with over 85% sensitivity and around 84% specificity, and in testing the same model reached 80%/75%.

The germline V gene yields SNHLY for CDR1 and FYNNEI for CDR2. Trimming removed 6 bases from V and 2 bases from J; the gene matches leave 8 bases unexplained. The CDR3 numbers 17 residues from cysteine through phenylalanine. Solely the CDR3 DNA is kept, with 51 bases framed from the first base. Amplification of TCR beta CDR3 regions was carried out from RNA transcripts. The first round of RT-PCR for the TCR CDR3 was performed with the HTBI primer set and the Qiagen OneStep RT-PCR kit. A second multiplex PCR round built the libraries, followed by size selection and purification. Paired-end sequencing of the libraries was performed with 100 bp reads on an Illumina HiSeq2000. In the paper's pipeline: SOAPnuke was used to process the raw data, throwing out any read that contained adapters or uncalled bases, had a mean Phred below 15, or lacked an exact constant-primer or identifier match. COPE v1.2.5 was used to merge high-quality paired reads, and clonotypes were defined as unique nucleotide sequences. MiTCR v1.1 was used to align clonotypes to the IMGT TRBV, TRBD and TRBJ reference segments. Analysis was restricted to V-J combinations with a frequency above 0.0001, which covered over 98% of repertoires. A TCS score was defined as the ratio between F50 (clonal expansion) and ExV (chaos), using BLOSUM62-based TCRdist between CDR3 peptides within each V-J. Welch's t-statistics and random forest reduced fewer than 600 V-J features to some 14, which were used in a naive Bayes classifier (R e1071). Thyroid-blood repertoire similarity was quantified with the Morisita-Horn index. Through fastp at Q25 and MiXCR, TCRdb rebuilt clones from the public reads, retaining in-frame beta chains. Records with the same CDR3 protein are collapsed into one entry carrying the most frequent genes and DNA. The V and J calls follow TCRdb's processing rather than the paper's. This sample holds 550,000 to 700,000 distinct CDR3 sequences; approximately 14% were observed only once. About 3.9% of the sample is held by the ten biggest clonotypes.

Comments on this clonotype: The clone's antigen remains unknown. No base qualities exist here, and no much larger clone lies one base off it.

Moderately to severely active disease, a Clinical Activity Score of at least 3, a NOSPECS grade of at least 4, and a duration under 3 months were present in ophthalmopathy patients. Exclusion was applied to patients with uncontrolled infections, other autoimmune diseases, pregnancy or lactation. Diagnoses were based on clinical symptoms, serum thyroxine and TRAb, thyroid ultrasound and orbital computed tomography. Ficoll-Paque density gradient centrifugation was used to isolate PBMCs from around 10 ml of fresh peripheral blood. Total RNA was extracted with Trizol reagent, and quality was checked on an Agilent 2100 Bioanalyzer.

The chain links TRBV2 with TRBJ2-5; the central 14 bases match TRBD2. This clonotype was obtained from a woman aged 40 to 50 with Graves' ophthalmopathy. The sample was blood. At the DNA level, the sequence is TGTGCCAGCAGGACCGGGACTAGCGGGAGCTTGCAAGAGACCCAGTACTTC. Its protein product is CASRTGTSGSLQETQYF.